This T cell receptor (beta chain) is from a study of CD8 T cells in Susac syndrome. The CDR3 runs to 15 residues. V lost 4 bases and J 5 bases, leaving 18 bases between the germline ends. CDR1 is LGHDT, CDR2 YNNKEL, per germline (reference sequence). The authors reverse transcribed about 0.5 to 1 ug RNA with random hexamers. The CDR3 of TCR beta was amplified by immunoSEQ multiplex PCR across 54 Vbeta and 13 Jbeta. MiXCR, applied by TCRdb to the immunoSEQ multiplex PCR reads, yields one record per CDR3 protein. The sample comprises some 150,000 distinct CDR3 sequences, 85% to 95% of which are singletons, and 0.16% rests with the top ten. As for this clonotype: The target antigen is unknown.

Sequencing targeted TCR beta in T cells from blood (CD8+ and CD4+). Overall study results and limits: CD4+ T cell repertoires in Susac syndrome exhibited no evidence of clonal expansion.

The sequence was obtained from a human donor with Susac syndrome. Material: CD4+ T cells from PBMCs. The chain is built from TRBV3-1 and TRBJ2-7; possibly TRBD1 for D (6 bases). CDR3 residues: CASSPWGQGIDEQYF. In nucleotides, the CDR3 is TGTGCCAGCAGCCCCTGGGGACAAGGAATCGACGAGCAGTACTTC.